This TCR beta chain comes out of a study of blood T cell repertoires in COVID-19. Overall study: The United States, Italy and Spain provided the acute and convalescent COVID-19 samples. Sample material is recorded as cDNA or gDNA derived from T cells, B-cell-depleted T cells, or PBMCs.

The trim removed 5 bases at V and 0 bases at J, leaving 6 bases unmatched. CDR1 and CDR2 from the germline V gene are SGHAT and FQDESV (reference sequence). The CDR3 contains 15 residues. Authors' methods: Amplified reference gene primers provided the basis for estimating nucleated cell counts. Sequencing was performed with immunoSEQ multiplex PCR; in TCRdb, only in-frame clones are kept and a portion is missing. D and trimming come from the DNA, and the V and J calls and clone size come from that table. The table lists around 56,000 clones, around 90% of them singletons. The specimen was peripheral blood. The clonotype was recovered from a woman in her sixties or seventies with active or convalescent COVID-19. This chain links TRBV11-1 with TRBJ1-2; 7 bases line up with TRBD1. The CDR3 DNA follows: TGTGCCAGCAGCCCCTCTGACAGGGCTAACTATGGCTACACCTTC. Amino acids: CASSPSDRANYGYTF.